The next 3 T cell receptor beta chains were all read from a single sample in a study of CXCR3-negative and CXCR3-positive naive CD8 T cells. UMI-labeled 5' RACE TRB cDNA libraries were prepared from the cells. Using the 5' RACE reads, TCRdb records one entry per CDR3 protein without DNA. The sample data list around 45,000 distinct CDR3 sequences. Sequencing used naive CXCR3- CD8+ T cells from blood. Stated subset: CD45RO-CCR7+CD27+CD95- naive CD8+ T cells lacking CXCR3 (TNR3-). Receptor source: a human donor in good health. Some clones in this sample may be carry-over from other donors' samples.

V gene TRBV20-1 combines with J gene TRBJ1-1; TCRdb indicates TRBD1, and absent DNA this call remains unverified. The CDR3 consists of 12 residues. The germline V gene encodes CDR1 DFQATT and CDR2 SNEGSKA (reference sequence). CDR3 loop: CSASDRRTEAFF.

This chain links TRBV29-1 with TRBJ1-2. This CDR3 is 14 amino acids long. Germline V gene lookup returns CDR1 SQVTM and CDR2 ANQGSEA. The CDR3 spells CSVDNTERNYGYTF. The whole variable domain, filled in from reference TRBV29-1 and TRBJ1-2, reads SAVISQKPSRDICQRGTSLTIQCQVDSQVTMMFWYRQQPGQSLTLIATANQGSEATYESGFVIDKFPISRPNLTFSTLTVSNMSPEDSSIYLCSVDNTERNYGYTFGSGTRLTVV.

CDR3 sequence: CASSESAGNYGYTF. This chain connects TRBV25-1 to TRBJ1-2. The CDR3 has 14 residues. In germline, CDR1 is MGHDK, CDR2 SYGVNS.